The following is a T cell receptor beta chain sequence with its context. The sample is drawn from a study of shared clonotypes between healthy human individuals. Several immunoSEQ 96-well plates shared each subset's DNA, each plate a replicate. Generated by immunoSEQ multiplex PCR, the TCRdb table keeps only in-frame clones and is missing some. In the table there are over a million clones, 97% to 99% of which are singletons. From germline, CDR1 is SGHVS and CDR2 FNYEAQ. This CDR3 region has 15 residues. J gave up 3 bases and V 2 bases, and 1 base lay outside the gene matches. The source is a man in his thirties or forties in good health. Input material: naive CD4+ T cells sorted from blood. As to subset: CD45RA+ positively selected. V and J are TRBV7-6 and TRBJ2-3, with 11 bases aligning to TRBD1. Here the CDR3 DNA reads TGTGCCAGCAGCTTAAGGGACAGGGGGACAGATACGCAGTATTTT. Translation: CASSLRDRGTDTQYF.